This T cell receptor beta chain was retrieved from a study of shared clonotypes between healthy human individuals (dated by TCRdb to 2018 to 2021). For the study in its entirety: Three men and a couple of women, aged 18 to 49 years, made up the cohort. Per donor, three plates each were used for CD4 naive and CD4 memory, two for CD8 naive, and one for CD8 memory. To estimate repertoire size and how much clonotypes are shared between individuals, the study performed deep sequencing of blood TCR repertoires from a handful of healthy adults. To increase sequencing depth and limit assay-specific biases, different laboratories used diverse techniques to prepare libraries and sequence TCR repertoires. Each donor's leukapheresis produced roughly between roughly 0.9 and 9 billion PBMCs.

Trimmed from V: 6 bases; trimmed from J: 8 bases; junction bases lacking a gene match: 10. The CDR3 contains 14 residues, cysteine and phenylalanine counted. Only the CDR3 part of the read is kept: 42 bases, read in frame from the first base. The germline V gene (reference sequence) specifies LNHDA as CDR1 and SQIVND as CDR2. A note on this clone: The antigen it recognizes is unknown. No much larger clone is present one base from it, and per-base qualities are unavailable.

Overall study results and their limits: Incomplete sequencing was indicated by rarefaction of sorted-subset datasets, despite the large sequencing depth. Sampling was restricted to blood, and TCR repertoires in tissue are likely to differ from TCR repertoires in blood. Approximately 5% of naive CD4, 3% to 4% of naive CD8, 2.3% of memory CD4, and approximately 0.39% of memory CD8 clonotypes were shared across several donors. Higher generation probabilities were observed for clonotypes shared by all four sorted-subset donors than for non-shared clonotypes. The genetic and exposure-history diversity represented was limited by the small number of donors. Based on pairwise subsampling, the degree of clonotype sharing among donors was expected to be affected by sequencing depth. Estimated clonotype richness was generally larger for naive than for memory subsets.

TCR CDR3 regions were amplified from genomic DNA by multiplex PCR using the deep immunoSEQ assay. Extracted genomic DNA from each cell subset was spread evenly across all wells of several immunoSEQ 96-well plates, with each plate serving as a replicate. For sorted subsets, around 0.2 ug genomic DNA, equal to about 30,000 T cell genomes, was loaded into each replicate PCR. Purified libraries were measured with a Qubit 3.0 fluorometer, size-checked on a Bioanalyzer 2100, and measured again with the KAPA Library Quantification kit. Every immunoSEQ 96-well plate was sequenced on a separate single-read 150-cycle Illumina NextSeq 550 flow cell. As for how the authors treated the data: Because the immunoSEQ output included only junctional sequences and no quality scores, the filtering could not be the same as the filtering used for full-length reads. Sequences were annotated with PyIR, a Python wrapper for IgBLAST v1.9, and V/J genes and CDR3 were assigned using IMGT germline references. Any read was removed if the V/J assignment was weak (E-value above 1e-6), the CDR3 was missing, or the read contained stop codons, out-of-frame junctions, or ambiguous translated residues. V3J clonotypes were defined as sequences sharing an identical inferred V gene, J gene, and CDR3 amino acid sequence. To compute the percentage overlap between repertoires, the number of shared unique clonotypes was divided by the size of the smaller repertoire. Three approaches were used to assess repertoire richness: RTK rarefaction, the Chao1 estimator, and Recon v2.1 estimates of unobserved clonotypes. OLGA was used to compute generation probabilities for all TCRbeta clonotypes that the gDNA method yielded from a few donors. Held by TCRdb, this immuneACCESS table contains in-frame sequences only and omits some clones. Under half of the omission traces to an unresolved V gene where checked; the cause of the rest is unknown. For V, J and clone size, that table is used; D and trimming come from the DNA. The sample yields millions of clones; more than 80% were counted once. In total, the top ten clones hold 0.11% to 0.15% of the sample.

The donors were healthy, HIV-negative adults who had no recently reported acute infections or vaccinations. Only Caucasian adults living in Nashville, Tennessee, USA were represented among the donors. CD4+ T cells were enriched through magnetic negative selection, after which naive cells were positively selected on CD45RA and the remaining negative fraction served as the memory subset. After blood collection by leukapheresis, PBMCs were isolated using Ficoll-Histopaque density gradient centrifugation and then cryopreserved in the vapor phase of liquid nitrogen. Analytical flow cytometry was used to check the purity and quantity of every magnetically sorted T cell population. From each sorted fraction, genomic DNA was isolated and quantified by UV absorbance on a Nanodrop 2000c.

Rearrangement joined TRBV19 to TRBJ1-5; 7 junctional bases match TRBD1. The receptor comes from a young man in good health. The sample was naive CD4+ T cells sorted from blood. In the paper's terms, the cell subset or site label means: CD45RA+ positively selected. The CDR3 corresponds to CASSPARGVKPQHF. The DNA reads as follows: TGTGCCAGTAGCCCCGCCAGGGGGGTGAAGCCCCAGCATTTT.